The source of this T cell receptor (beta chain) is a study of T cells in Graves' hyperthyroidism and ophthalmopathy. From RNA transcripts, TCR beta CDR3 regions were amplified. When the TCR CDR3 underwent first-round RT-PCR, the HTBI primer set was used. Using its own MiXCR run on the multiplex PCR reads, TCRdb lists one record per CDR3 protein. The repertoire holds roughly 290,000 distinct CDR3 sequences, with 15% to 20% as singletons. This clonotype has a count of ten or more. Germline CDR1 is LGHDT and CDR2 is YNNKEL (reference sequence). This CDR3 is built from 16 residues. V lost 3 bases and J lost 3; bases outside the gene matches: 9.

Material: blood. The TCR sequence derives from a woman aged 60-75 years with Graves' ophthalmopathy. This chain uses TRBV3-1 with TRBJ1-2, with 8 bases fitting TRBD1. The CDR3 region is CASSHLTQGAYYGYTF. The DNA of the CDR3 is TGTGCCAGCAGCCACCTAACCCAGGGGGCTTACTATGGCTACACCTTC.